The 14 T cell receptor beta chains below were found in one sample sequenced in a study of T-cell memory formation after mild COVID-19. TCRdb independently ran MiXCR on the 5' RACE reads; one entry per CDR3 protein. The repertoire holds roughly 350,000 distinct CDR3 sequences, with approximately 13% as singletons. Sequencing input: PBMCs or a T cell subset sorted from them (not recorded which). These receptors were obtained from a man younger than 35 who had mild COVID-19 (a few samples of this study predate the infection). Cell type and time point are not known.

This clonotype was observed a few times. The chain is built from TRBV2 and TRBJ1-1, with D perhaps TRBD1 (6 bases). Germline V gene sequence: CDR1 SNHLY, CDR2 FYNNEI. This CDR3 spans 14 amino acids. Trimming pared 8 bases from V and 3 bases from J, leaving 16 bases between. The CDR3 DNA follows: TGTGCCAGCCGACCAGGGACATTCGACACTGAAGCTTTCTTT. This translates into CASRPGTFDTEAFF.

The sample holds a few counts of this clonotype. The CDR3 DNA sequence: TGTGCCAGCAGCTTGGTGGTGGGAGGGGACACAGATACGCAGTATTTT. Protein sequence: CASSLVVGGDTDTQYF. This chain links TRBV5-6 with TRBJ2-3, with 7 positions matching TRBD2. Trimming at V came to 0 bases and at J to 2 bases, leaving 6 bases not matched to a gene. Germline loops: CDR1 SGHDT, CDR2 YYEEEE. The CDR3 extends over 16 amino acids.

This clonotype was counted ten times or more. CDR3 bases: TGTGCCAGCAGCCTTATAGGGGCTAGCGCGGGTGAGCAGTTCTTC. Protein: CASSLIGASAGEQFF. The chain combines TRBV6-2 or TRBV6-3 with TRBJ2-1; D is possibly TRBD2 (6 bases). The CDR3 consists of 15 residues. The V end lost 6 bases, the J end lost 9 bases, and 21 bases lay between the germline ends. Germline loops: CDR1 MNHEY, CDR2 SVGEGT.

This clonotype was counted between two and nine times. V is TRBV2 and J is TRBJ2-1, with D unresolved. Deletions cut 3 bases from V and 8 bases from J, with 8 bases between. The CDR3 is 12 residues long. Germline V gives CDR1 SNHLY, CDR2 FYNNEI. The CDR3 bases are TGTGCCAGCAGTGACCTGGTGGATGAGCAGTTCTTC. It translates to CASSDLVDEQFF. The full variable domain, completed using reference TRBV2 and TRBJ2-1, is EPEVTQTPSHQVTQMGQEVILRCVPISNHLYFYWYRQILGQKVEFLVSFYNNEISEKSEIFDDQFSVERPDGSNFTLKIRSTKLEDSAMYFCASSDLVDEQFFGPGTRLTVL.

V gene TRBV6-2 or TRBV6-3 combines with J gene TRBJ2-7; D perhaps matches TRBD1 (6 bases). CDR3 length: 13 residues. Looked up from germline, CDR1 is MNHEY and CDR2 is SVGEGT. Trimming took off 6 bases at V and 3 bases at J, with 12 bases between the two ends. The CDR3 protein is CASSLGHVYEQYF. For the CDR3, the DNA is TGTGCCAGCAGCCTGGGACACGTCTACGAGCAGTACTTC.

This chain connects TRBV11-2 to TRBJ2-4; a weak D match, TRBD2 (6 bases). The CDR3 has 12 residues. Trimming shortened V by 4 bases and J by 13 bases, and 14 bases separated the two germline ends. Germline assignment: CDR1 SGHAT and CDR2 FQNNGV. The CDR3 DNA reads TGTGCCAGCAGCTCGCGCCGGGACTCCCAGTACTTC. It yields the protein CASSSRRDSQYF.

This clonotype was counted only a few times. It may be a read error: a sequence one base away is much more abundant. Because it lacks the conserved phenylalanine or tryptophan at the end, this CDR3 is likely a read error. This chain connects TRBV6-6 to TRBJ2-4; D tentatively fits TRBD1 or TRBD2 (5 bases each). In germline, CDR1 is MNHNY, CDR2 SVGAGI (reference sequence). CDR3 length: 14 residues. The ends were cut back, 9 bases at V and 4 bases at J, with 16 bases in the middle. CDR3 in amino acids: CASQPRDGKNIQYS. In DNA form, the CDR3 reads TGTGCCAGTCAACCCCGGGACGGTAAAAACATTCAGTACTCC.

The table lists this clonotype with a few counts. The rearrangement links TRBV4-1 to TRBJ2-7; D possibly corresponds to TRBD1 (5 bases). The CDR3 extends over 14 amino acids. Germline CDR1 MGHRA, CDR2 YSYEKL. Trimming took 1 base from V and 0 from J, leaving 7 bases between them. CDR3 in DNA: TGCGCCAGCAGCCAAGCCAGGGCCTCCTACGAGCAGTACTTC. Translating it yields CASSQARASYEQYF.

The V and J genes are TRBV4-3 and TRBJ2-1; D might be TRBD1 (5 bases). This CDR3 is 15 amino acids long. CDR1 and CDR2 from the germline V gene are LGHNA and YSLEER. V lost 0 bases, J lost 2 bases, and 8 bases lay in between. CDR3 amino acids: CASSQEGRPYNEQFF. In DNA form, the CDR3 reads TGCGCCAGCAGCCAAGAGGGGCGGCCCTACAATGAGCAGTTCTTC.

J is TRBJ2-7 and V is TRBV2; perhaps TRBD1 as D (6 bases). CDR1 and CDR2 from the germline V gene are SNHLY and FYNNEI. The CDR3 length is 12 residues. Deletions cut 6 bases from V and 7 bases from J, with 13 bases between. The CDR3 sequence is CASRGGFGEQYV. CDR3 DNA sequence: TGTGCCAGCAGAGGGGGATTCGGGGAGCAGTACGTC.

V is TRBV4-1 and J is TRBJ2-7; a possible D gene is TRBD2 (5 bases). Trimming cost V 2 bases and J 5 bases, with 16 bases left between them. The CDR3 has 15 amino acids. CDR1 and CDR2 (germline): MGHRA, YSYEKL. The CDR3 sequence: CASSQMPGSRDEQYV. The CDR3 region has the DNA TGCGCCAGCAGCCAAATGCCCGGCTCGCGGGACGAGCAGTACGTC.

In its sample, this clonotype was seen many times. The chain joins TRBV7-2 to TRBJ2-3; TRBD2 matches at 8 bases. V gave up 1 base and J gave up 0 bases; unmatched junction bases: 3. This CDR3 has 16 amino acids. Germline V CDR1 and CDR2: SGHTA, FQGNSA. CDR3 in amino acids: CASSLVGGGSTDTQYF. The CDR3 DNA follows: TGTGCCAGCAGCTTAGTCGGGGGGGGTAGCACAGATACGCAGTATTTT.

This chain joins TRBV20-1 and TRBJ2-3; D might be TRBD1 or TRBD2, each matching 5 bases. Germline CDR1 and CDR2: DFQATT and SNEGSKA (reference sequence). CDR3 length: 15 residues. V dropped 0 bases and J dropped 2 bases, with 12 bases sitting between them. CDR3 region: CSARDQRGYTDTQYF. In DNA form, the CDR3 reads TGCAGTGCTAGAGATCAGAGGGGCTACACAGATACGCAGTATTTT.

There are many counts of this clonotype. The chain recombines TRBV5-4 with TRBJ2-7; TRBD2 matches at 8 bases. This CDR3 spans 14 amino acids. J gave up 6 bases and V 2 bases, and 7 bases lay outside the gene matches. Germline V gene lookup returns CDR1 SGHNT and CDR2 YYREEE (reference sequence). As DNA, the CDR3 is TGTGCCAGCAGCTTCGGGGGGGCGGATAGCGAGCAGTACTTC. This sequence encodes CASSFGGADSEQYF.